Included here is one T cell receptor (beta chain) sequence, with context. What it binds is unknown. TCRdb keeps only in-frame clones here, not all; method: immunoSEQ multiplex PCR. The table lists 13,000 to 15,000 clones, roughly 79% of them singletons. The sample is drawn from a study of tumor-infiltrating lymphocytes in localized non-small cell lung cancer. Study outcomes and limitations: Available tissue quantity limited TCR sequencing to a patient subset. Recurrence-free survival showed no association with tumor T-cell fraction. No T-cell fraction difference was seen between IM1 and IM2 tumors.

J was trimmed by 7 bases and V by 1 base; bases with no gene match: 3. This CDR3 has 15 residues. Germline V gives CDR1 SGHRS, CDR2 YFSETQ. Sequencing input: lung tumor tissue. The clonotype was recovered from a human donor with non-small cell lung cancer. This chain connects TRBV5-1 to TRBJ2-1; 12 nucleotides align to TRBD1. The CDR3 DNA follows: TGCGCCAGCAGCTTGCAGGGACAGGGGGCGAATGAGCAGTTCTTC. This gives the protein CASSLQGQGANEQFF.